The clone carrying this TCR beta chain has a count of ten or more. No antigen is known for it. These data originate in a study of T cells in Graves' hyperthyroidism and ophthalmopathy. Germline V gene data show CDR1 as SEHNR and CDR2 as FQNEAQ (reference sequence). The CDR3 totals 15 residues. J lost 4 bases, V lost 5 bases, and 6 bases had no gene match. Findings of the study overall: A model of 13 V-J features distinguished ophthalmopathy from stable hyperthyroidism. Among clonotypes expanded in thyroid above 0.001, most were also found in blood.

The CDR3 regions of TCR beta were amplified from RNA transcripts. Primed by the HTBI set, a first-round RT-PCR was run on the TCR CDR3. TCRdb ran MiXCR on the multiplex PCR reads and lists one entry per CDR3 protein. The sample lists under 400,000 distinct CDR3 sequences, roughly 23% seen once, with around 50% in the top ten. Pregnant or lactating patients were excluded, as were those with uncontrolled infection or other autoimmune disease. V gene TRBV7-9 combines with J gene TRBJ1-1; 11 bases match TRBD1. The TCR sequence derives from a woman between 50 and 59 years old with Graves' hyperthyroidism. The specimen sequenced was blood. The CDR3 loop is CASSESGTGGTEAFF. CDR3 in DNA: TGTGCCAGCAGCGAATCCGGGACAGGGGGCACTGAAGCTTTCTTT.